The 17 T cell receptor beta chains below come from one sample, sequenced in a study of neurological immune-mediated disorders (dated by TCRdb to the late 2010s). Libraries were made using 5' RACE. The reads were generated on an Illumina HiSeq 2500. TCRdb applied fastp at Q25 and MiXCR to the public reads, then kept only in-frame beta chains. Identical CDR3 protein sequences are pooled into one entry, listed with their most common genes and DNA. This sample has about 25,000 distinct CDR3 sequences in its table, and 3.3% of those were observed once. 7% of the sample rests with the top ten. Input material: PBMCs. These receptors all come from a woman aged 25 to 39 with multiple sclerosis.

A few counts support this clonotype. The gene calls are TRBV15 and TRBJ2-3; D might be TRBD2 (6 bases). Germline-derived CDR1 and CDR2 are LNHNV and YYDKDF (reference sequence). Trimming took 2 bases from V and 6 from J, leaving 15 bases between them. The CDR3 extends over 15 amino acids. In DNA form, the CDR3 reads TGTGCCACCAGCAGACGGGAGCTGATCGGGGATACGCAGTATTTT. Its protein product is CATSRRELIGDTQYF.

This clonotype was observed many times. The rearrangement uses TRBV11-2 and TRBJ2-7; D may be TRBD1 or TRBD2 (5 bases each). The CDR3 runs to 13 residues. From germline, CDR1 is SGHAT and CDR2 FQNNGV. V was pared by 5 bases and J by 5 bases, with 13 bases between. CDR3 region: CASSRSGLNEQYF. The CDR3, as DNA: TGTGCCAGCAGCCGTTCGGGGCTTAACGAGCAGTACTTC.

As for this clonotype: A much more abundant neighbour one base away suggests this may be a read error. This sequence joins TRBV18 and TRBJ2-1, with 7 positions matching TRBD1. V lost 6 bases to trimming and J lost 9 bases; unmatched junction nucleotides: 11. This CDR3 contains 14 residues. The germline CDR1 and CDR2 sequences are KGHSH and LQKENI. The CDR3: CASSEIKGAFEQFF. The CDR3 DNA reads as TGTGCCAGCTCCGAGATAAAGGGGGCTTTTGAGCAGTTCTTC. Complete variable domain (other parts from reference TRBV18 and TRBJ2-1): NAGVMQNPRHLVRRRGQEARLRCSPMKGHSHVYWYRQLPEEGLKFMVYLQKENIIDESGMPKERFSAEFPKEGPSILRIQQVVRGDSAAYFCASSEIKGAFEQFFGPGTRLTVL.

CDR3 amino acids: CSAPLGETQYF. The DNA for the CDR3 is TGCAGTGCCCCGCTAGGAGAGACCCAGTACTTC. The J gene is TRBJ2-5, the V gene TRBV20-1; D uncertain. Trimming removed 6 bases at V and 4 bases at J, with 9 bases between. From germline, CDR1 is DFQATT and CDR2 SNEGSKA (reference sequence). The CDR3 contains 11 residues.

This clonotype was found many times. The rearrangement links TRBV3-1 to TRBJ2-7; D unresolved. CDR1 is LGHDT, CDR2 YNNKEL, per germline (reference sequence). Trimming stripped 1 base from V and 2 bases from J, with 3 bases between. This CDR3 is 12 amino acids long. The CDR3: CASSQVPYEQYF. The CDR3 DNA sequence: TGTGCCAGCAGCCAAGTCCCCTACGAGCAGTACTTC.

This clonotype showed up many times. CDR3 amino acids: CSAVQGALYGYTF. In nucleotides, the CDR3 is TGCAGTGCGGTACAGGGCGCCCTTTATGGCTACACCTTC. J is TRBJ1-2 and V is TRBV20-1; D perhaps matches TRBD1 (6 bases). The CDR3 totals 13 residues. Per the germline V gene, CDR1 is DFQATT and CDR2 is SNEGSKA (reference sequence). V gave up 6 bases and J gave up 5 bases, with 16 bases separating them.

There are many counts of this clonotype. The V gene is TRBV5-1, the J gene TRBJ2-1; a weak D match, TRBD2 (5 bases). Per germline, CDR1 SGHRS and CDR2 YFSETQ. V was shortened by 4 bases and J by 5 bases, with 10 bases between the two germline ends. CDR3 size: 13 residues. The CDR3, as DNA: TGCGCCAGCAGCATAGACTACCACAATGAGCAGTTCTTC. It codes for CASSIDYHNEQFF. Using reference TRBV5-1 and TRBJ2-1 for the parts outside the CDR3, the full variable domain is KAGVTQTPRYLIKTRGQQVTLSCSPISGHRSVSWYQQTPGQGLQFLFEYFSETQRNKGNFPGRFSGRQFSNSRSEMNVSTLELGDSALYLCASSIDYHNEQFFGPGTRLTVL.

This clonotype was recorded at least ten times. The V call is TRBV5-1, the J call TRBJ2-5; unclear D gene. Deletions cut 4 bases from V and 2 bases from J, with 12 bases between. This CDR3 has 14 residues. Germline CDR1 reads SGHRS; CDR2 reads YFSETQ. CDR3 nucleotides: TGCGCCAGCAGCAGGTCGGGCAGACAAGAGACCCAGTACTTC. This translates into CASSRSGRQETQYF.

This clonotype was detected ten times or more. This chain joins TRBV5-1 and TRBJ1-6, with TRBD1 as a possible D gene (6 bases). CDR3 length: 15 residues. V lost 2 bases, J lost 5 bases, and 11 bases lay in between. From germline, CDR1 is SGHRS and CDR2 YFSETQ. The CDR3 DNA reads as TGCGCCAGCAGCTTCACGGACAGAGATAATTCACCCCTCCACTTT. Amino acids: CASSFTDRDNSPLHF.

This clonotype was counted many times. CDR3 sequence: CASSLFAGTTQYF. In nucleotides, the CDR3 is TGTGCCAGCAGCTTATTCGCGGGAACTACGCAGTATTTT. The chain recombines TRBV7-6 with TRBJ2-3; a weak D match, TRBD2 (6 bases). V lost 2 bases and J 8 bases, leaving 11 bases between the germline ends. In germline, CDR1 is SGHVS, CDR2 FNYEAQ. The CDR3 extends over 13 amino acids. Supplemented by reference TRBV7-6 and TRBJ2-3, the full variable domain reads GAGVSQSPRYKVTKRGQDVALRCDPISGHVSLYWYRQALGQGPEFLTYFNYEAQQDKSGLPNDRFSAERPEGSISTLTIQRTEQRDSAMYRCASSLFAGTTQYFGPGTRLTVL.

This clonotype is classed as medium-sized. The CDR3 sequence is CSARDRGAGTEAFF. The CDR3 DNA reads as TGCAGTGCTAGAGATCGGGGCGCGGGGACTGAAGCTTTCTTT. V gene TRBV20-1 combines with J gene TRBJ1-1, with a possible D match to TRBD1 (5 bases). V lost 0 bases to trimming and J lost 5 bases, with 13 bases between them. The CDR3 contains 14 residues. The germline V gene has CDR1 DFQATT and CDR2 SNEGSKA (reference sequence).

This clonotype was counted at least ten times. V is TRBV5-1 and J is TRBJ2-2, with 14 bases lining up with TRBD2. This CDR3 is built from 18 residues. Germline CDR1 SGHRS, CDR2 YFSETQ. With 4 bases clipped from V and 4 bases from J, the junction kept 9 bases outside the gene matches. The CDR3 here is CASSIGTSGRWVTGELFF. The CDR3 DNA reads as TGCGCCAGCAGCATCGGGACTAGCGGGAGATGGGTCACCGGGGAGCTGTTTTTT.

This clonotype appeared many times. The chain combines TRBV2 with TRBJ2-7, with 13 bases lining up with TRBD2. V lost 6 bases and J lost 4; bases outside the gene matches: 6. This CDR3 contains 15 residues. Germline loops: CDR1 SNHLY, CDR2 FYNNEI. The CDR3 protein is CASRKGTSGVYEQYF. CDR3 nucleotides: TGTGCCAGCAGGAAAGGGACTAGCGGGGTGTACGAGCAGTACTTC.

This clonotype was detected many times. The genes are TRBV5-1 and TRBJ1-1; TRBD1 is a possible D gene (5 bases). Germline CDR1 and CDR2: SGHRS and YFSETQ. Between the trimmed V and J ends, which lost 0 bases and 0 bases, there was a span of 12 bases. The CDR3 has 16 amino acids. The CDR3 region is CASSLVTGGMNTEAFF. Written as DNA, the CDR3 is TGCGCCAGCAGCTTGGTAACCGGGGGAATGAACACTGAAGCTTTCTTT.

This clonotype was detected ten times or more. The chain links TRBV6-6 to TRBJ2-7, with D possibly being TRBD2 (6 bases). This CDR3 has 14 residues. CDR1 MNHNY and CDR2 SVGAGI come from the germline V gene (reference sequence). V lost 6 bases to trimming and J lost 0 bases, with 12 bases between them. CDR3 loop: CASREGFSSYEQYF. The CDR3 DNA is TGTGCCAGCAGGGAGGGTTTCAGCTCCTACGAGCAGTACTTC.

By sample fraction, this clonotype is medium-sized. This chain uses TRBV27 with TRBJ2-1; TRBD2 matches at 10 bases. CDR1 MNHEY and CDR2 SMNVEV come from the germline V gene (reference sequence). V trimming: 7 bases; J trimming: 3 bases; junction bases outside the gene matches: 0. The length of the CDR3 is 13 residues. The chain's CDR3 is CASTSGSYNEQFF. The DNA of the CDR3 is TGTGCCAGCACTAGCGGGAGCTACAATGAGCAGTTCTTC.

This clonotype occurred many times. The rearrangement joins TRBV4-3 to TRBJ1-2; D is ambiguous. V shed 0 bases and J shed 5 bases, with 13 bases lying between them. Germline CDR1 and CDR2: LGHNA and YSLEER. This CDR3 region has 15 residues. The CDR3 reads CASSQEWPSPYGYTF. For the CDR3, the DNA is TGCGCCAGCAGCCAAGAATGGCCTTCCCCATATGGCTACACCTTC.